In this sample, the clone carrying this T cell receptor beta chain turned up a few times. The antigen remains unidentified. This specimen comes from a study of T cells in Graves' hyperthyroidism and ophthalmopathy. Study overall: Peripheral blood was acquired at first diagnosis, ahead of any therapy whatsoever. Broader study findings: Clonotypes that were expanded in thyroid above 0.001 mostly appeared in blood too.

Amplification of TCR beta CDR3 regions was performed using RNA transcripts as template. Carried out on the TCR CDR3, a first-round RT-PCR used the HTBI primer set. TCRdb passed the multiplex PCR reads through MiXCR, listing each CDR3 protein once. Among a few hundred thousand distinct CDR3 sequences, less than 20% were seen once, and the ten largest hold 7.5% to 9%. Clinical symptoms, serum thyroxine and TRAb, thyroid ultrasound and orbital computed tomography together formed the diagnostic basis. This sample holds PBMCs from roughly 10 ml fresh peripheral blood. Sequencing was carried out using blood. The TCR originated in a woman under 30 with Graves' hyperthyroidism.

As DNA, the CDR3 is TGTGCCAGCAGCTTAGCGGGTGGGGGGGACCCCTTGGATGGCTACACCTTC. Its protein product is CASSLAGGGDPLDGYTF. The gene calls are TRBV7-8 and TRBJ1-2; perhaps TRBD1 as D (5 bases). The CDR3 totals 17 residues. Trimming cost V 0 bases and J 6 bases, with 20 bases left between them. Per the germline V gene, CDR1 is SGHVS and CDR2 is FQNEAQ. Based on the CDR3 plus reference TRBV7-8 and TRBJ1-2, the full variable domain is GAGVSQSPRYKVAKRGQDVALRCDPISGHVSLFWYQQALGQGPEFLTYFQNEAQLDKSGLPSDRFFAERPEGSVSTLKIQRTQQEDSAVYLCASSLAGGGDPLDGYTFGSGTRLTVV.